The 12 T cell receptor beta chains given below trace back to one sample, sequenced in a study of T cells in women clearing cervical HPV infection. Data came from immunoSEQ multiplex PCR; TCRdb stores just in-frame clones and leaves some out. The sample's table shows 20,000 to 25,000 clones. The sample comprised blood buffy coat. These receptors were obtained from a woman between 18 and 70 years old with a cervical HPV16 infection that either progressed to CIN3+ or cleared (not recorded which).

About this clone itself: The CDR3 end lies 3 residues beyond the end of the read and is filled in from the germline J gene. The chain has TRBV19 and TRBJ2-2; D is perhaps TRBD1 (5 bases). In germline, CDR1 is LNHDA, CDR2 SQIVND (reference sequence). The CDR3 totals 16 residues. CDR3 bases read: TGTGCCAGTAGTGTCGGACGGCTCTCTGGGGCCAACGTG. Protein: CASSVGRLSGANV. The whole CDR3 sequence is CASSVGRLSGANVLFF.

Concerning this clone: The sequence runs out 3 residues before the end of the CDR3; the remainder is reconstructed from the germline J gene. The chain joins TRBV2 to TRBJ2-3; a possible D gene is TRBD2 (6 bases). Germline V lookup: CDR1 SNHLY, CDR2 FYNNEI. CDR3 length: 14 amino acids. This chain's CDR3 is CASSADWTKETQYF. The CDR3 DNA, read in part, is TGTGCCAGCAGCGCGGACTGGACTAAAGAGACG.

About this clone itself: The CDR3 is cut off 3 residues early in the read; its end comes from the germline J gene. This rearrangement joins TRBV19 to TRBJ2-7, with TRBD2 matching 8 bases. The CDR3 spans 13 residues. Per germline, CDR1 LNHDA and CDR2 SQIVND (reference sequence). The ends lost 3 bases at V and 3 bases at J; junction bases unmatched: 1. The chain's CDR3 is CASSMLAGYEQYF. The CDR3 DNA, read in part, is TGTGCCAGTAGTATGCTAGCGGGCTACGAG.

On this clone: The observed sequence ends 3 residues before the CDR3 terminus, with the missing tail filled in from the germline J gene. The chain joins TRBV24-1 to TRBJ2-2, with a weak D call TRBD1 (6 bases). Germline V lookup: CDR1 KGHDR, CDR2 SFDVKD. V lost 2 bases and J lost 1, with 13 bases in between. The CDR3 spans 17 residues. The chain's CDR3 is CATSDSLPGQNTGELFF. The CDR3 bases that were read are TGTGCCACCAGTGATTCTCTCCCGGGACAGAACACCGGGGAG.

The DNA read from the CDR3 is TGTGCCAGCAGCTTGGACAGCGGCTATGGC. This codes for CASSLDSGYG. The CDR3, in full, reads CASSLDSGYGYTF. The genes are TRBV7-9 and TRBJ1-2; D may be TRBD1 (6 bases). The read gets to within 3 residues of the CDR3 end, and the germline J gene fills in the rest. The ends were cut back, 3 bases at V and 4 bases at J, with 9 bases in the middle. Germline CDR1 reads SEHNR; CDR2 reads FQNEAQ (reference sequence). The CDR3 has 13 amino acids.

Points on this clone: The read ends 3 residues shy of where the CDR3 ends; the end is completed using the germline J gene. The chain couples TRBV10-3 to TRBJ2-1; 9 bases line up with TRBD2. Germline CDR1 ENHRY, CDR2 SYGVKD. The CDR3 spans 16 residues. V was clipped by 7 bases and J by 5 bases; unmatched bases: 12. CDR3 DNA (partial): TGTGCCATCACGGTTTCTGGCGGGAGGGTAAACAATGAG. It encodes CAITVSGGRVNNE. The complete CDR3 protein is CAITVSGGRVNNEQFF.

Points on this clone: The sequenced fragment ends 3 residues before the CDR3 boundary, so the rest is inferred from the germline J gene. V is TRBV6-2 or TRBV6-3 and J is TRBJ2-3, with 9 bases aligning to TRBD1. The CDR3 has 16 residues. Germline CDR1 is MNHEY and CDR2 is SVGEGT. CDR3 DNA (partial): TGTGCCAGCAGTTACAGTCCCGGGACAGGGAGAGAGACG. This sequence encodes CASSYSPGTGRET. In full, the CDR3 is CASSYSPGTGRETQYF.

On this clone: The read finishes 3 residues shy of the CDR3 end, and the germline J gene is used to complete it. This chain connects TRBV5-4 to TRBJ2-3; 7 bases align to TRBD2. Per germline, CDR1 SGHNT and CDR2 YYREEE (reference sequence). The ends lost 5 bases at V and 2 bases at J; junction bases unmatched: 11. CDR3 length: 16 amino acids. The CDR3 DNA, read in part, is TGTGCCAGCAGGGCAAGCGGCGGGAGACCCACAGATACG. It translates to CASRASGGRPTDT. The full CDR3 is CASRASGGRPTDTQYF. Full variable domain (remainder filled in from reference TRBV5-4 and TRBJ2-3): ETGVTQSPTHLIKTRGQQVTLRCSSQSGHNTVSWYQQALGQGPQFIFQYYREEENGRGNFPPRFSGLQFPNYSSELNVNALELDDSALYLCASRASGGRPTDTQYFGPGTRLTVL.

Worth noting for this clone: The read is 3 residues too short to cover the CDR3 end, so that end is filled in from the germline J gene. The chain combines TRBV16 with TRBJ1-5, with D hard to call. The V and J ends lost 1 base and 4 bases respectively, with 5 bases between them. The germline V gene has CDR1 KGHSY and CDR2 FQNENV. The CDR3 spans 13 residues. CDR3 bases read: TGTGCCAGCAGCCAATATACTAATCAGCCC. This encodes CASSQYTNQP. The whole CDR3 protein reads CASSQYTNQPQHF.

Worth noting for this clone: With the read ending 3 residues before the CDR3 end, the germline J gene is used to fill in that end. The genes are TRBV6-4 and TRBJ2-3, with 8 bases that match TRBD1. CDR3 length: 15 residues. V lost 6 bases, J lost 4 bases, and 9 bases stayed unmatched. Germline V CDR1 and CDR2: MRHNA, SNTAGT. The covered CDR3 bases are TGTGCCAGCAGCTTCCAGGGGGCTGTGGCAGATACG. Translating gives CASSFQGAVADT. The complete CDR3 reads CASSFQGAVADTQYF.

About this clone: The CDR3 extends 3 residues past the end of the read, so its final part is completed from the germline J gene. The V gene is TRBV18, the J gene TRBJ2-7; 9 bases agree with TRBD1. Germline lookup yields CDR1 KGHSH and CDR2 LQKENI. CDR3 length: 15 amino acids. With V trimmed by 6 bases and J by 5 bases, 11 bases remained unmatched. CDR3 bases read: TGTGCCAGCTCCCTCCCGGGACAGGGAAGTGACGAG. Encoded protein: CASSLPGQGSDE. The entire CDR3 is CASSLPGQGSDEQYF.

A remark on this clone: Sequencing ends 3 residues short of the CDR3 end; the germline J gene provides the rest. The chain has TRBV19 and TRBJ1-1; a possible D gene is TRBD1 (6 bases). The CDR3 sequence is 19 residues long. Germline lookup yields CDR1 LNHDA and CDR2 SQIVND (reference sequence). The V end was cut by 3 bases, the J end by 0 bases, with 23 bases between. CDR3 sequence reads: CASSMDQQGIRNMNTEAFF. The covered CDR3 bases are TGTGCCAGTAGTATGGATCAACAGGGTATTAGGAACATGAACACTGAA.